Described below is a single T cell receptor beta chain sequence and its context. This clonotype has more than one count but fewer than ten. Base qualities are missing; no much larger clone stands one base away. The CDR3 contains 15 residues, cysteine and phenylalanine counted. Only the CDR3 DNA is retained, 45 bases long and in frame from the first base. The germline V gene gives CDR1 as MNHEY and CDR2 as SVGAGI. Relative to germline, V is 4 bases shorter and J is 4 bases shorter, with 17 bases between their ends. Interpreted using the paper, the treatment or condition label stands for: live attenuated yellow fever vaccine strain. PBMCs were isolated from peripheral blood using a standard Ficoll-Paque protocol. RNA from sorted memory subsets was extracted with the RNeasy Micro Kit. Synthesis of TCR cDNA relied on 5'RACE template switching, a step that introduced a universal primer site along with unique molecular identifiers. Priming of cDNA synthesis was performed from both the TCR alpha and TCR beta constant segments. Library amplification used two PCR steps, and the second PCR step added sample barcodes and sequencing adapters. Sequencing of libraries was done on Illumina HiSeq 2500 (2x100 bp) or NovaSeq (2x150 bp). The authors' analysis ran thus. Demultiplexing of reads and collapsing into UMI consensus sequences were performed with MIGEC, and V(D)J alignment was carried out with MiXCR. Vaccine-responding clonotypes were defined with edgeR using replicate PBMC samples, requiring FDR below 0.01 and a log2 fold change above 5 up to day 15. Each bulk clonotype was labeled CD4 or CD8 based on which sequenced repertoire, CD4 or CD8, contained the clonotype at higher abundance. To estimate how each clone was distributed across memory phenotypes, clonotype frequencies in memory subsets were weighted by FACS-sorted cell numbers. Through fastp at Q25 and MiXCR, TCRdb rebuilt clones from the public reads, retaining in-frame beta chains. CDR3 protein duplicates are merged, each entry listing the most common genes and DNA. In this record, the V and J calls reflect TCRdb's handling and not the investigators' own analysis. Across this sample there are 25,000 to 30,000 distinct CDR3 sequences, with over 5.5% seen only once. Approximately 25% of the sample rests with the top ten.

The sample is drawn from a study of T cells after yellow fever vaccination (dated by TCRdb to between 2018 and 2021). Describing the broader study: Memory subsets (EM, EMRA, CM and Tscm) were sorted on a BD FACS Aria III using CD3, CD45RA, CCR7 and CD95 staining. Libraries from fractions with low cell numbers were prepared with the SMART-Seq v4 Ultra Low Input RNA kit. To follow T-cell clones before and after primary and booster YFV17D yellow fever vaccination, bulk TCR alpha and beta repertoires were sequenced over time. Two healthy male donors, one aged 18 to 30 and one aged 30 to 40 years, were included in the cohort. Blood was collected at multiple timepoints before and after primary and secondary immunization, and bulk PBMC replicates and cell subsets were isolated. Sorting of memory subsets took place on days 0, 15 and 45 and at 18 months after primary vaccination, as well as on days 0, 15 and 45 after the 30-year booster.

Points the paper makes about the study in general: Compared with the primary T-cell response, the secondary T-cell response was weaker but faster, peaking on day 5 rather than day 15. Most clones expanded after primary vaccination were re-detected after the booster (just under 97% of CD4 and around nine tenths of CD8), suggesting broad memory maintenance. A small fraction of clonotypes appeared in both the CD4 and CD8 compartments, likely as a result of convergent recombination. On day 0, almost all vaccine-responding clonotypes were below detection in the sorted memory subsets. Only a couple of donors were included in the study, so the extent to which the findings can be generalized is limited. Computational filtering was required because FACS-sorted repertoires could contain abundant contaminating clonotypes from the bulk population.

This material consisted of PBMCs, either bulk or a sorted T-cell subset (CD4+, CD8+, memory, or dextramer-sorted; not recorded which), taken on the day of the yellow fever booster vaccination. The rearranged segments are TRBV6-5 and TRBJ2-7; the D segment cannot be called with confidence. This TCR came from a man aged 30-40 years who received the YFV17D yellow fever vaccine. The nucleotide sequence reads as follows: TGTGCCAGCAGTTTCAGACCGATCCCATCATACGAGCAGTACTTC. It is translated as CASSFRPIPSYEQYF.